Below are 29 T cell receptor beta chains sequenced from a single sample in a study of T cells after somatic rescue of genetic block. Assay: immunoSEQ multiplex PCR; the TCRdb copy retains only in-frame clones and omits some. The sample records under 150,000 clones, approximately 90% being singletons. Sequencing was performed on peripheral blood mononuclear cells (PBMCs). The receptors were gathered from a woman under 30.

The CDR3 region is CASSLGAYTDTQYF. CDR3 DNA sequence: TGTGCCAGCAGCCTTGGGGCATACACAGATACGCAGTATTTT. V and J are TRBV7-2 and TRBJ2-3; a weak D match, TRBD1 (5 bases). The CDR3 sequence is 14 residues long. Germline V lookup: CDR1 SGHTA, CDR2 FQGNSA. Trimming removed 5 bases from V and 2 bases from J, with 11 bases in between.

The gene calls are TRBV30 and TRBJ2-7; D unresolved. From germline, CDR1 is GTSNPN and CDR2 SVGIG (reference sequence). Trimming cost V 0 bases and J 2 bases, with 8 bases left between them. The CDR3 spans 13 residues. CDR3 sequence: CAWSVSRAYEQYF. The CDR3, as DNA: TGTGCCTGGAGTGTATCGAGAGCCTACGAGCAGTACTTC.

This chain links TRBV7-3 with TRBJ2-2, with D tentatively TRBD2 (6 bases). Germline assignment: CDR1 SGHTA and CDR2 FQGTGA. Trimming stripped 2 bases from V and 5 bases from J, with 6 bases between. This CDR3 spans 13 amino acids. The CDR3 bases are TGTGCCAGCAGCTTAGGAGGGACCGGGGAGCTGTTTTTT. Protein: CASSLGGTGELFF.

The gene calls are TRBV7-2 and TRBJ2-5; a possible D gene is TRBD1 (6 bases). The V end lost 1 base, the J end lost 4 bases, and 10 bases lay between the germline ends. CDR3 length equals 14 residues. Germline V CDR1 and CDR2: SGHTA, FQGNSA. The CDR3 DNA is TGTGCCAGCAGCTTAGTCAGGGGCACAGAGACCCAGTACTTC. This encodes CASSLVRGTETQYF.

The chain has TRBV4-1 and TRBJ2-7; TRBD2 aligns across 7 bases. With 1 base clipped from V and 2 bases from J, the junction kept 5 bases outside the gene matches. Per germline, CDR1 MGHRA and CDR2 YSYEKL. The CDR3 contains 15 residues. Here the CDR3 DNA reads TGCGCCAGCAGCCAAGGACTAGCTGGGACCTACGAGCAGTACTTC. Its translation: CASSQGLAGTYEQYF.

This sequence joins TRBV28 and TRBJ1-2, with TRBD1 matching over 10 bases. Germline V CDR1 and CDR2: MDHEN, SYDVKM. The CDR3 has 13 residues. V lost 6 bases to trimming and J lost 4 bases; unmatched junction nucleotides: 2. This chain's CDR3 is CASSRDRGYGYTF. The DNA of the CDR3 is TGTGCCAGCAGCCGGGACAGGGGCTATGGCTACACCTTC.

The gene calls are TRBV7-2 and TRBJ2-3, with 8 positions matching TRBD2. V lost 4 bases to trimming and J lost 3 bases; unmatched junction nucleotides: 9. Germline-derived CDR1 and CDR2 are SGHTA and FQGNSA. The CDR3 length is 16 residues. The CDR3 DNA sequence: TGTGCCAGCAGCTCTGGACTAGCCCGAGGGACAGATACGCAGTATTTT. It yields the protein CASSSGLARGTDTQYF.

This sequence joins TRBV19 and TRBJ1-3, with a weak D call TRBD1 (5 bases). CDR3 size: 15 residues. Germline loops: CDR1 LNHDA, CDR2 SQIVND (reference sequence). Between the trimmed V and J ends, which lost 4 bases and 8 bases, there was a span of 18 bases. CDR3 coding DNA: TGTGCCAGTAGTACCCCAAAGGTATTGGGGGACACCATATATTTT. Translating it yields CASSTPKVLGDTIYF.

The chain uses TRBV7-6 and TRBJ1-5; 8 positions match TRBD1. Per germline, CDR1 SGHVS and CDR2 FNYEAQ. The CDR3 loop spans 16 amino acids. The J segment lost 3 bases and the V segment lost 3 bases, leaving 7 bases of the junction unmatched. The CDR3 nucleotides are TGTGCCAGCAGCTTGGAGAGGACAGGGACCAATCAGCCCCAGCATTTT. This encodes CASSLERTGTNQPQHF.

This clone was recorded only once. This chain uses TRBV7-6 with TRBJ2-7; D unresolved. The V gene's germline CDR1 is SGHVS and CDR2 FNYEAQ. This CDR3 is built from 15 residues. Trimming removed 5 bases from V and 4 bases from J, with 18 bases in between. Written as DNA, the CDR3 is TGTGCCAGCAGCGGTGGCATAGGTTTATTTTACGAGCAGTACTTC. Protein product: CASSGGIGLFYEQYF.

V and J are TRBV10-3 and TRBJ1-5; D possibly corresponds to TRBD1 (6 bases). Germline V gene lookup returns CDR1 ENHRY and CDR2 SYGVKD. The CDR3 is 17 amino acids. V lost 4 bases to trimming and J lost 0 bases, with 16 bases between them. CDR3 nucleotide sequence: TGTGCCATCAGTGCGGATGGGGGCCGCTATAGCAATCAGCCCCAGCATTTT. This sequence encodes CAISADGGRYSNQPQHF.

The rearrangement links TRBV6-1 to TRBJ2-3; unclear D gene. This CDR3 spans 11 amino acids. CDR1 is MNHNS and CDR2 is SASEGT in the germline V gene. V dropped 6 bases and J dropped 5 bases, with 6 bases sitting between them. CDR3 sequence: CASSWGDTQYF. The CDR3 bases are TGTGCCAGCAGCTGGGGAGATACGCAGTATTTT.

The genes are TRBV5-1 and TRBJ2-6; unclear D gene. Trimming left V 0 bases short and J 3 bases short, with 10 bases between. This CDR3 comprises 16 residues. In germline, CDR1 is SGHRS, CDR2 YFSETQ. CDR3 DNA sequence: TGCGCCAGCAGCTTGGGGTCGCGGCTTGGGGCCAACGTCCTGACTTTC. This sequence encodes CASSLGSRLGANVLTF.

This chain links TRBV7-2 with TRBJ2-4; D call uncertain. CDR1 and CDR2 from the germline V gene are SGHTA and FQGNSA. The V and J ends lost 5 bases and 0 bases respectively, with 14 bases between them. CDR3 length: 16 amino acids. This CDR3 is CASSPPATVAKNIQYF. In nucleotides, the CDR3 is TGTGCCAGCAGCCCTCCGGCTACAGTAGCCAAAAACATTCAGTACTTC. Looking up the rest from reference TRBV7-2 and TRBJ2-4 gives the full variable domain: GAGVSQSPSNKVTEKGKDVELRCDPISGHTALYWYRQSLGQGLEFLIYFQGNSAPDKSGLPSDRFSAERTGGSVSTLTIQRTQQEDSAVYLCASSPPATVAKNIQYFGAGTRLSVL.

J is TRBJ2-7 and V is TRBV10-3; D ambiguous. The CDR3 spans 15 residues. Trimming cost V 2 bases and J 1 base, with 12 bases left between them. Germline V lookup: CDR1 ENHRY, CDR2 SYGVKD. This chain's CDR3 is CAISEPAGQSYEQYF. The DNA for the CDR3 is TGTGCCATCAGTGAGCCGGCCGGCCAGTCCTACGAGCAGTACTTC.

This chain connects TRBV14 to TRBJ1-3; a possible D gene is TRBD1 (5 bases). Germline values: CDR1 SGHDN, CDR2 FVKESK. Between the trimmed V and J ends, which lost 9 bases and 3 bases, there was a span of 12 bases. The CDR3 has 13 residues. The chain's CDR3 is CASQGNYGNTIYF. CDR3 nucleotides: TGTGCCAGTCAGGGTAATTATGGAAACACCATATATTTT.

This chain uses TRBV6-5 with TRBJ1-2, with D maybe TRBD1 (5 bases). The germline V gene encodes CDR1 MNHEY and CDR2 SVGAGI. The V end was cut by 2 bases, the J end by 8 bases, with 6 bases between. CDR3 length equals 11 residues. CDR3 residues: CASSYGGGYTF. CDR3 nucleotides: TGTGCCAGCAGTTACGGGGGAGGCTACACCTTC.

J is TRBJ1-1 and V is TRBV4-1, with 7 bases matching TRBD1. The CDR3 has 15 amino acids. Germline V gene sequence: CDR1 MGHRA, CDR2 YSYEKL. Trimming at V came to 5 bases and at J to 0 bases, leaving 6 bases not matched to a gene. The CDR3 region is CASSLTGPLNTEAFF. CDR3 in DNA: TGCGCCAGCAGCTTGACAGGGCCCTTGAACACTGAAGCTTTCTTT.

The rearrangement uses TRBV6-6 and TRBJ1-2; unclear D gene. The CDR3 consists of 11 residues. Germline lookup yields CDR1 MNHNY and CDR2 SVGAGI (reference sequence). Trimming pared 7 bases from V and 8 bases from J, leaving 11 bases between. The CDR3 DNA follows: TGTGCCAGCAAGGAAGGAGGGGGCTACACCTTC. Translated: CASKEGGGYTF.

CDR3 protein: CASSPPTTLGTEQFF. CDR3 nucleotide sequence: TGTGCCAGCAGCCCCCCGACTACCTTGGGGACTGAGCAGTTCTTC. V is TRBV28 and J is TRBJ2-1, with D perhaps TRBD1 or TRBD2 (5 bases each). The CDR3 contains 15 residues. V was pared by 6 bases and J by 9 bases, with 21 bases between. CDR1 and CDR2 (germline): MDHEN, SYDVKM.

The chain has TRBV25-1 and TRBJ1-5; 9 nucleotides align to TRBD1. The CDR3 spans 14 residues. The ends lost 2 bases at V and 6 bases at J; junction bases unmatched: 2. The germline CDR1 and CDR2 sequences are MGHDK and SYGVNS. CDR3 DNA sequence: TGTGCCAGCAGTGAAACAGGGGGCTTTCAGCCCCAGCATTTT. Its translation is CASSETGGFQPQHF.

This clone has more than one count but fewer than ten. This rearrangement joins TRBV30 to TRBJ1-1; 7 bases line up with TRBD1. After removal of 1 base from V and 4 bases from J, the junction contained 6 bases not matched to a gene. The CDR3 covers 14 residues. Germline V CDR1 and CDR2: GTSNPN, SVGIG (reference sequence). The CDR3 loop is CAWSATDRVTEAFF. The CDR3 DNA follows: TGTGCCTGGAGTGCTACCGACAGGGTCACTGAAGCTTTCTTT. The full variable domain, with the rest looked up from reference TRBV30 and TRBJ1-1, is SQTIHQWPATLVQPVGSPLSLECTVEGTSNPNLYWYRQAAGRGLQLLFYSVGIGQISSEVPQNLSASRPQDRQFILSSKKLLLSDSGFYLCAWSATDRVTEAFFGQGTRLTVV.

The chain carries TRBV7-6 and TRBJ1-2; D is undetermined. CDR3 length equals 14 residues. V lost 0 bases to trimming and J lost 6 bases, with 11 bases between them. Looked up from germline, CDR1 is SGHVS and CDR2 is FNYEAQ. CDR3 in amino acids: CASSLAPQGHGYTF. CDR3 DNA: TGTGCCAGCAGCTTAGCGCCCCAAGGGCATGGCTACACCTTC.

The chain carries TRBV11-1 and TRBJ2-5, with D possibly being TRBD1 (5 bases). The ends were cut back, 2 bases at V and 5 bases at J, with 21 bases in the middle. CDR1 is SGHAT, CDR2 FQDESV, per germline (reference sequence). The CDR3 is 17 residues long. The CDR3 sequence is CASSLKLMGPRVETQYF. For the CDR3, the DNA is TGTGCCAGCAGCTTAAAGCTTATGGGGCCCCGGGTCGAGACCCAGTACTTC.

The rearrangement joins TRBV15 to TRBJ2-1; D perhaps matches TRBD2 (5 bases). V was clipped by 0 bases and J by 6 bases, with 12 bases between them. The CDR3 sequence is 15 residues long. Per germline, CDR1 LNHNV and CDR2 YYDKDF (reference sequence). Here the CDR3 reads CATSRDRALVNEQFF. CDR3 coding DNA: TGTGCCACCAGCAGAGATCGGGCACTAGTCAATGAGCAGTTCTTC.

V usage is TRBV5-1 and J usage is TRBJ2-5; possibly TRBD2 for D (6 bases). V was clipped by 2 bases and J by 2 bases, with 13 bases between them. The germline V gene has CDR1 SGHRS and CDR2 YFSETQ. This CDR3 has 15 residues. This CDR3 is CASSFRDSRQETQYF. CDR3 nucleotide sequence: TGCGCCAGCAGCTTCCGGGACTCAAGGCAAGAGACCCAGTACTTC.

The chain recombines TRBV27 with TRBJ1-4; D remains unclear. This CDR3 has 12 amino acids. CDR1 is MNHEY, CDR2 SMNVEV, per germline (reference sequence). Trimming took off 2 bases at V and 8 bases at J, with 6 bases between the two ends. CDR3 sequence: CASSLNREKLFF. CDR3 sequence (DNA): TGTGCCAGCAGTTTAAATCGGGAAAAACTGTTTTTT.

This chain links TRBV6-5 with TRBJ2-7; 8 bases agree with TRBD2. The CDR3 runs 14 residues. The trim removed 6 bases at V and 6 bases at J, leaving 10 bases unmatched. Germline values: CDR1 MNHEY, CDR2 SVGAGI. The CDR3 DNA sequence: TGTGCCAGCAGACCGGGACTAGTGATCGCCGAGCAGTACTTC. The encoded protein is CASRPGLVIAEQYF.

This clone was observed once. The J gene is TRBJ2-7, the V gene TRBV10-3; D not certain. With 7 bases removed from V and 5 bases from J, the gap between germline ends came to 15 bases. The CDR3 has 13 residues. CDR1 and CDR2 from the germline V gene are ENHRY and SYGVKD. CDR3 nucleotide sequence: TGTGCCATCAAGCCACCCTCGGTGGACGAGCAGTACTTC. As protein: CAIKPPSVDEQYF.